One sample yielded the 3 T cell receptor beta chains listed below, sequenced in a study of T cells in tuberculosis. The protocol was immunoSEQ multiplex PCR, while the TCRdb copy is restricted to in-frame clones and leaves out a portion. The table records 30,000 to 35,000 clones, approximately 90% of them present only once. The specimen sequenced was PBMCs. These receptors originate from a donor aged 10 to 29 with latent tuberculosis or without tuberculosis infection.

V usage is TRBV7-2 and J usage is TRBJ1-2; D may be TRBD1 (6 bases). The V end lost 1 base, the J end lost 6 bases, and 12 bases lay between the germline ends. The germline V gene encodes CDR1 SGHTA and CDR2 FQGNSA. The CDR3 totals 14 residues. As DNA, the CDR3 is TGTGCCAGCAGCTTAGGACAGGCAGGGGATGGCTACACCTTC. Its translation is CASSLGQAGDGYTF.

The chain is built from TRBV9 and TRBJ2-2; D call uncertain. The germline gives CDR1 SGDLS, CDR2 YYNGEE. This CDR3 is 14 amino acids long. V was cut by 3 bases and J by 1 base, with 7 bases left in between. This CDR3 is CASSAVRNTGELFF. CDR3 nucleotides: TGTGCCAGCAGCGCCGTCAGGAACACCGGGGAGCTGTTTTTT.

The rearrangement uses TRBV6-5 and TRBJ2-3; weak D call: TRBD2 (7 bases). Trimming stripped 2 bases from V and 4 bases from J, with 13 bases between. The germline gives CDR1 MNHEY, CDR2 SVGAGI. This CDR3 is 15 amino acids long. The chain's CDR3 is CASSYGGGTPDTQYF. The CDR3 nucleotides read TGTGCCAGCAGTTACGGCGGGGGCACCCCAGATACGCAGTATTTT.